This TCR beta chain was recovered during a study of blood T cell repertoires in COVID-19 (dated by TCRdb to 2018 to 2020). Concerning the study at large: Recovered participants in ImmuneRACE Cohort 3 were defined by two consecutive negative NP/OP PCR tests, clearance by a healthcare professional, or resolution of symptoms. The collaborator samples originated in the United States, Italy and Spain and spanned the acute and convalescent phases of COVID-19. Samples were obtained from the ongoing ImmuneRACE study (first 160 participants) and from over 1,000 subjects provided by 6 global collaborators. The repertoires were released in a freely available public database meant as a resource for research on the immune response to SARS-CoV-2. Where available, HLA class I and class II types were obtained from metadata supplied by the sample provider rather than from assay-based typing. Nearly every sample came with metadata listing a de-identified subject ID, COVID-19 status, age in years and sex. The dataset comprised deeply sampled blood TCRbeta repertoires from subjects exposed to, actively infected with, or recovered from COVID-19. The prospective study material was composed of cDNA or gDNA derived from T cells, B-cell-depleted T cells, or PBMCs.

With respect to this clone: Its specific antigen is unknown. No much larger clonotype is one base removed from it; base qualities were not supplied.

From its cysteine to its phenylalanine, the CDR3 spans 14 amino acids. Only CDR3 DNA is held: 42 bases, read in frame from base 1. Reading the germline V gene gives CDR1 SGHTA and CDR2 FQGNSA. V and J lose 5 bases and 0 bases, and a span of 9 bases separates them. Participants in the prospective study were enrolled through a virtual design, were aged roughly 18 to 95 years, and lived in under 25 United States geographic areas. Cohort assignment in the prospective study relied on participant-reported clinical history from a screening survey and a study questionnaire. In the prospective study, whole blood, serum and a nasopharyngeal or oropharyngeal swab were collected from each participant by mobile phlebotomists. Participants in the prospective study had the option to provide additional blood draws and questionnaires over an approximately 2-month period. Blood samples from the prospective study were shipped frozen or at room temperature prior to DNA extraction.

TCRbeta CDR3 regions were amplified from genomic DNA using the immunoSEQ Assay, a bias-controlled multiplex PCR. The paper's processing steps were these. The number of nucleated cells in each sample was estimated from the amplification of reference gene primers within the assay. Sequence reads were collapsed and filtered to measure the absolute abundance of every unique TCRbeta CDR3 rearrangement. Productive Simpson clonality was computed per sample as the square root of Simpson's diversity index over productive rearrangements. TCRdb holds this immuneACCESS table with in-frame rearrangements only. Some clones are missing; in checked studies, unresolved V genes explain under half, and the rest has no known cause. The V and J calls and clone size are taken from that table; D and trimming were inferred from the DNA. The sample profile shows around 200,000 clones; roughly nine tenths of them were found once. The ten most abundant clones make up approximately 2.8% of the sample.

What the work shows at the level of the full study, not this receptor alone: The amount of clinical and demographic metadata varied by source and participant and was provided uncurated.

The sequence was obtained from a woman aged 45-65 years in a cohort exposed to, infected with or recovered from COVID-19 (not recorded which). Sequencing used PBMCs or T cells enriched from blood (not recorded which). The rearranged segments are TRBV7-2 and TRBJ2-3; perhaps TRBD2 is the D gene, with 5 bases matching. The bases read TGTGCCAGCAGCGAACTAGGGAGCACAGATACGCAGTATTTT. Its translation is CASSELGSTDTQYF.